The 15 T cell receptor beta chains in this list originate from one sample, sequenced in a study of Ad26.COV2.S vaccination and SARS-CoV-2 variants (dated by TCRdb to the early 2020s). The sample's time point label, in plain terms: individuals recovered from natural SARS-CoV-2 infection. The library was produced with the immunoSEQ multiplex PCR assay. TCRdb took this table from immuneACCESS and kept in-frame rearrangements with V and J called. Such tables lack part of the clones; where checked against another copy, unresolved V genes explain under half of the gap, and the rest is unexplained. Recorded for this sample are over 90,000 clones; 80% of them occurred a single time. The top ten clonotypes cover 17% of the sample. The specimen comprised peripheral blood, sampled after recovery from COVID-19. The receptors stem from a human donor who had recovered from COVID-19.

CDR3 amino acids: CASSEGAGRGDTQYF. Written as DNA, the CDR3 is TGTGCCAGCAGTGAAGGGGCGGGGAGGGGGGATACGCAGTATTTT. This sequence joins TRBV2 and TRBJ2-3; D possibly corresponds to TRBD2 (7 bases). The ends were cut back, 1 base at V and 6 bases at J, with 14 bases in the middle. Germline lookup yields CDR1 SNHLY and CDR2 FYNNEI. CDR3 size: 15 residues.

The V gene is TRBV6-5, the J gene TRBJ2-7, with TRBD1 as a possible D gene (6 bases). Germline V CDR1 and CDR2: MNHEY, SVGAGI. Between the trimmed V and J ends, which lost 6 bases and 4 bases, there was a span of 13 bases. The CDR3 runs 13 residues. CDR3: CASSNGQLYEQYF. The DNA for the CDR3 is TGTGCCAGCAGCAATGGACAGCTATACGAGCAGTACTTC.

The V call is TRBV18, the J call TRBJ1-3; D gene unclear. V gave up 2 bases and J gave up 1 base, with 3 bases separating them. The CDR3 sequence is 13 residues long. Germline V gene sequence: CDR1 KGHSH, CDR2 LQKENI. The CDR3 region has the DNA TGTGCCAGCTCACCAGGATCTGGAAACACCATATATTTT. Translated, it gives CASSPGSGNTIYF.

This clone was found once. The chain combines TRBV6-2 or TRBV6-3 with TRBJ1-1, with D unresolved. Between the trimmed V and J ends, which lost 1 base and 9 bases, there was a span of 6 bases. The CDR3 is made up of 11 amino acids. The V gene's germline CDR1 is MNHEY and CDR2 SVGEGT. The CDR3 is CASSYYEKAFF. The CDR3 nucleotides are TGTGCCAGCAGTTACTATGAAAAAGCTTTCTTT.

This clone has just a few counts. This sequence joins TRBV7-9 and TRBJ1-6; D gene uncertain. Trimming removed 5 bases from V and 5 bases from J, with 4 bases in between. The CDR3 has 12 amino acids. Germline V gene sequence: CDR1 SEHNR, CDR2 FQNEAQ (reference sequence). The CDR3 DNA follows: TGTGCCAGCAGCCGCAATAATTCACCCCTCCACTTT. It yields the protein CASSRNNSPLHF.

The genes are TRBV6-1 and TRBJ1-5; possible D gene TRBD1, 5 bases. The V gene's germline CDR1 is MNHNS and CDR2 SASEGT. CDR3 length: 15 amino acids. The V and J ends lost 3 bases and 1 base respectively, with 10 bases between them. The DNA of the CDR3 is TGTGCCAGCAGTGACAGGGACCTAAGCAATCAGCCCCAGCATTTT. Translated: CASSDRDLSNQPQHF.

The gene calls are TRBV3-1 (or the pseudogene TRBV3-2) and TRBJ2-1, with 11 bases identical to TRBD2. V lost 2 bases to trimming and J lost 3 bases; unmatched junction nucleotides: 12. Per germline, CDR1 LGHDT and CDR2 YNNKEL (reference sequence). The CDR3 contains 19 residues. The CDR3 nucleotides read TGTGCCAGCAGCCAACGGGAGACTAGCGGGGTCCCCAGCTACAATGAGCAGTTCTTC. It is translated as CASSQRETSGVPSYNEQFF.

The V call is TRBV11-2, the J call TRBJ1-2; D gene ambiguous. Germline CDR1 and CDR2: SGHAT and FQNNGV. Between the trimmed V and J ends, which lost 1 base and 1 base, there was a span of 10 bases. The length of the CDR3 is 15 residues. The CDR3 DNA reads as TGTGCCAGCAGCTTAGGAATAGGTCTTAACTATGGCTACACCTTC. This encodes CASSLGIGLNYGYTF.

This clone was seen only a few times. J is TRBJ2-3 and V is TRBV7-7; 8 nucleotides match TRBD2. The trim removed 5 bases at V and 7 bases at J, leaving 5 bases unmatched. This CDR3 is 13 amino acids long. The germline V gene has CDR1 SSHAT and CDR2 FNYEAQ (reference sequence). The CDR3 DNA is TGTGCCAGCAGCCCCGGGGGGGAGCATACGCAGTATTTT. The encoded protein is CASSPGGEHTQYF. Full variable domain (outside the CDR3, taken from reference TRBV7-7 and TRBJ2-3): GAGVSQSPRYKVTKRGQDVTLRCDPISSHATLYWYQQALGQGPEFLTYFNYEAQPDKSGLPSDRFSAERPEGSISTLTIQRTEQRDSAMYRCASSPGGEHTQYFGPGTRLTVL.

The chain combines TRBV7-2 with TRBJ2-7; D could derive from TRBD1 or TRBD2 (5 bases each). V lost 5 bases to trimming and J lost 6 bases, with 20 bases between them. CDR3 length: 15 residues. The V gene's germline CDR1 is SGHTA and CDR2 FQGNSA. The CDR3 region has the DNA TGTGCCAGCAGCGCTCGGGGCAGAATATTATCCGAGCAGTACTTC. Amino acid sequence: CASSARGRILSEQYF. Full variable domain (rest looked up from reference TRBV7-2 and TRBJ2-7): GAGVSQSPSNKVTEKGKDVELRCDPISGHTALYWYRQSLGQGLEFLIYFQGNSAPDKSGLPSDRFSAERTGGSVSTLTIQRTQQEDSAVYLCASSARGRILSEQYFGPGTRLTVT.

This sequence joins TRBV5-1 and TRBJ2-7, with 8 bases lining up with TRBD2. The CDR3 is made up of 15 amino acids. V was pared by 3 bases and J by 6 bases, with 11 bases of the junction left unmatched. CDR1 is SGHRS, CDR2 YFSETQ, per germline. CDR3 protein: CASSSLTGTRGEQYF. The DNA for the CDR3 is TGCGCCAGCAGCTCTTTGACCGGGACTAGAGGCGAGCAGTACTTC. The whole variable domain, filled in from reference TRBV5-1 and TRBJ2-7, reads KAGVTQTPRYLIKTRGQQVTLSCSPISGHRSVSWYQQTPGQGLQFLFEYFSETQRNKGNFPGRFSGRQFSNSRSEMNVSTLELGDSALYLCASSSLTGTRGEQYFGPGTRLTVT.

This rearrangement joins TRBV7-9 to TRBJ2-1, with 7 bases matching TRBD1. Trimming took 2 bases from V and 8 from J; bases not matched to a gene: 3. Germline CDR1 reads SEHNR; CDR2 reads FQNEAQ (reference sequence). The CDR3 is made up of 13 amino acids. The CDR3 protein is CASSLRQGDEQFF. In DNA form, the CDR3 reads TGTGCCAGCAGCTTACGACAGGGCGATGAGCAGTTCTTC.

The rearrangement links TRBV4-3 to TRBJ2-5; TRBD1 aligns across 12 bases. Trimming at V came to 0 bases and at J to 5 bases, leaving 4 bases not matched to a gene. CDR1 and CDR2 (germline): LGHNA, YSLEER. This CDR3 spans 16 amino acids. The CDR3 DNA reads TGCGCCAGCAGCCAAGAAAGGGACAGGGGGCGCGAGACCCAGTACTTC. Translating it yields CASSQERDRGRETQYF.

The J gene is TRBJ2-5, the V gene TRBV5-6, with D maybe TRBD1 (5 bases). The CDR3 sequence is 15 residues long. Trimming shortened V by 0 bases and J by 9 bases, and 18 bases separated the two germline ends. Germline V gives CDR1 SGHDT, CDR2 YYEEEE. The CDR3 protein is CASSLGSDRVRAQYF. The CDR3 region has the DNA TGTGCCAGCAGCTTGGGGTCCGACAGAGTTAGGGCCCAGTACTTC.

This chain joins TRBV3-1 (or the pseudogene TRBV3-2) and TRBJ2-5; 12 bases are shared with TRBD2. CDR3 length equals 18 residues. The germline CDR1 and CDR2 sequences are LGHDT and YNNKEL (reference sequence). Germline trimming cut 4 bases from V and 1 base from J; bases unmatched to any gene: 10. In nucleotides, the CDR3 is TGTGCCAGCAGCCCTAGCGGGGGGGGCTATTACCTCCAAGAGACCCAGTACTTC. Translating gives CASSPSGGGYYLQETQYF.